This T cell receptor (beta chain) stems from a study of blood T cell repertoires in COVID-19. Across the study: The analysed material was cDNA or gDNA that came from T cells, B-cell-depleted T cells, or PBMCs.

V was clipped by 5 bases and J by 6 bases, with 17 bases between them. Germline CDR1 reads LNHNV; CDR2 reads YYDKDF (reference sequence). The CDR3 runs 15 residues. The protocol was immunoSEQ multiplex PCR, while the TCRdb copy is restricted to in-frame clones and leaves out a portion. This sample has 110,000 or so clones, with around 83% found just once. This clone came up once. V gene TRBV15 combines with J gene TRBJ1-5, with D possibly TRBD1 on 5 matching bases. This sequence was found in a woman of 80 years or more with active or convalescent COVID-19. Sequencing was performed on peripheral blood. The CDR3 bases are TGTGCCACCAGCCTGGGGAGGGGATTCGGTCAGCCCCAGCATTTT. It encodes CATSLGRGFGQPQHF.